This T cell receptor (beta chain) was profiled in a study of T cells after yellow fever vaccination. General study results and limits: The booster response re-showed most primary clones: approximately 97% CD4, approximately 90% CD8.

The germline V gene encodes CDR1 SEHNR and CDR2 FQNEAQ (reference sequence). The CDR3 sequence is 13 residues long. Deletions cut 5 bases from V and 5 bases from J, with 13 bases between. MiXCR, applied by TCRdb to the 5' RACE reads, yields one record per CDR3 protein. The sample holds 300,000 to 350,000 distinct CDR3 sequences, approximately 8% seen once. The sample holds many counts of this clonotype. Antigen specificity is unknown. The source was PBMCs, collected more than 35 days after the first yellow fever vaccination. This clonotype was obtained from a man aged 18 to 35 who received the YFV17D yellow fever vaccine. The V gene is TRBV7-9, the J gene TRBJ2-7; maybe TRBD1 (5 bases). The CDR3 region is CASSPRSRDEQYF. Here the CDR3 DNA reads TGTGCCAGCAGCCCGAGGAGCAGGGACGAGCAGTACTTC. Supplemented by reference TRBV7-9 and TRBJ2-7, the full variable domain reads DTGVSQNPRHKITKRGQNVTFRCDPISEHNRLYWYRQTLGQGPEFLTYFQNEAQLEKSRLLSDRFSAERPKGSFSTLEIQRTEQGDSAMYLCASSPRSRDEQYFGPGTRLTVT.